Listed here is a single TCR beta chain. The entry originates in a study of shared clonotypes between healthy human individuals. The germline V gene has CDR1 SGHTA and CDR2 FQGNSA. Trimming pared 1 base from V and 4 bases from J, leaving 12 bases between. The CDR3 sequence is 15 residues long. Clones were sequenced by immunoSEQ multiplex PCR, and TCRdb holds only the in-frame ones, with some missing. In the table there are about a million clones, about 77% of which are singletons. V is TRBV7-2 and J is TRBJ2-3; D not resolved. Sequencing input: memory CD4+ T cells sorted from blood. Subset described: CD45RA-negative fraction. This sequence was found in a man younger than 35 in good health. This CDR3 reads CASSLGGARSDTQYF. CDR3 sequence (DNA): TGTGCCAGCAGCTTAGGAGGAGCAAGGTCAGATACGCAGTATTTT.